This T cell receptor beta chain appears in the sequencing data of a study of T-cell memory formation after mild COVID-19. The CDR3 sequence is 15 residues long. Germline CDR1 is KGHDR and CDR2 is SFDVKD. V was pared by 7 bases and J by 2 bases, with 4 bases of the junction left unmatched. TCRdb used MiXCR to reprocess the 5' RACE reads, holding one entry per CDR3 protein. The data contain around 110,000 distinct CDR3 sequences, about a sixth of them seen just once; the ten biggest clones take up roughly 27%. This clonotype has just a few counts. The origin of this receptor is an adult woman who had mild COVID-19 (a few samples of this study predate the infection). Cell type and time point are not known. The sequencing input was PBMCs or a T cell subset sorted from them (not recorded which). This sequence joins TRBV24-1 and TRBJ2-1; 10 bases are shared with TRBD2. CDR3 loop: CATREREGTYNEQFF. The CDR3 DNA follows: TGTGCCACCAGGGAGCGGGAGGGTACCTACAATGAGCAGTTCTTC.